This entry lists 29 T cell receptor beta chains sequenced from one sample in a study of T cells in tuberculosis. After thawing and overnight rest, PBMC were stained with GMM-loaded CD1B tetramer, viability dye and anti-CD3 for sorting. The lipid loaded on the CD1B tetramers was C32 glucose monomycolate from Rhodococcus equi. The table came from immunoSEQ multiplex PCR; TCRdb's copy has only in-frame clones and leaves some out. The sample carries approximately 57,000 clones, approximately 91% recorded once. Sample: CD1b-GMM tetramer-negative cells sorted from PBMCs. The receptors come from an adult woman with latent tuberculosis.

This CDR3 reads CASGLRRDIYGYTF. CDR3 DNA sequence: TGTGCTAGTGGTTTGCGCCGGGACATCTATGGCTACACCTTC. V usage is TRBV12-5 and J usage is TRBJ1-2, with D tentatively TRBD1 (6 bases). The V gene's germline CDR1 is LGHNT and CDR2 FRNRAP. The CDR3 sequence is 14 residues long. V was clipped by 2 bases and J by 4 bases, with 11 bases between them.

J is TRBJ2-3 and V is TRBV9; no reliable D call. V lost 0 bases and J 3 bases, leaving 11 bases between the germline ends. The V gene's germline CDR1 is SGDLS and CDR2 YYNGEE. The CDR3 is made up of 15 amino acids. Here the CDR3 DNA reads TGTGCCAGCAGCGTAGAATCCCCTCTAACAGATACGCAGTATTTT. Amino acids: CASSVESPLTDTQYF. The whole variable domain, filled in from reference TRBV9 and TRBJ2-3, reads DSGVTQTPKHLITATGQRVTLRCSPRSGDLSVYWYQQSLDQGLQFLIQYYNGEERAKGNILERFSAQQFPDLHSELNLSSLELGDSALYFCASSVESPLTDTQYFGPGTRLTVL.

This chain joins TRBV9 and TRBJ1-1; D gene unclear. The CDR3 consists of 13 residues. From germline, CDR1 is SGDLS and CDR2 YYNGEE. With 0 bases removed from V and 6 bases from J, the gap between germline ends came to 9 bases. The DNA of the CDR3 is TGTGCCAGCAGCGTAGATCTAACGGCTGAAGCTTTCTTT. This codes for CASSVDLTAEAFF.

The gene calls are TRBV9 and TRBJ1-5, with D perhaps matching TRBD1 (6 bases). The germline gives CDR1 SGDLS, CDR2 YYNGEE. The CDR3 loop spans 15 amino acids. The V gene lost 0 bases and the J gene lost 2 bases, with 9 bases spanning the gap. CDR3 DNA: TGTGCCAGCAGCGTAGGCAGGGGTCGCAATCAGCCCCAGCATTTT. As protein: CASSVGRGRNQPQHF. The full variable domain, its missing parts supplied by reference TRBV9 and TRBJ1-5, is DSGVTQTPKHLITATGQRVTLRCSPRSGDLSVYWYQQSLDQGLQFLIQYYNGEERAKGNILERFSAQQFPDLHSELNLSSLELGDSALYFCASSVGRGRNQPQHFGDGTRLSIL.

V usage is TRBV4-2 and J usage is TRBJ2-3; D remains unclear. Germline V gene sequence: CDR1 LGHNA, CDR2 YNFKEQ. V lost 0 bases to trimming and J lost 2 bases, with 6 bases between them. The CDR3 covers 14 residues. This CDR3 reads CASSQERPTDTQYF. The CDR3 bases are TGTGCCAGCAGCCAAGAGCGTCCCACAGATACGCAGTATTTT.

The chain has TRBV7-2 and TRBJ2-7; TRBD2 aligns across 7 bases. The CDR3 length is 13 residues. J lost 3 bases, V lost 5 bases, and 4 bases had no gene match. Germline V gives CDR1 SGHTA, CDR2 FQGNSA. DNA for the CDR3: TGTGCCAGCAGCACCAGGACTAGCTACGAGCAGTACTTC. It is translated as CASSTRTSYEQYF.

This chain joins TRBV5-1 and TRBJ2-7; TRBD2 matches 10 bases. Per germline, CDR1 SGHRS and CDR2 YFSETQ. The CDR3 loop spans 15 amino acids. J was trimmed by 7 bases and V by 0 bases; bases with no gene match: 7. The CDR3 coding sequence is TGCGCCAGCAGCTTGGCAGCGGGGGGGCCGCGGGAGCAGTACTTC. Its translation is CASSLAAGGPREQYF.

V usage is TRBV25-1 and J usage is TRBJ2-2; D is undetermined. There are 18 residues in the CDR3. Germline lookup yields CDR1 MGHDK and CDR2 SYGVNS. Trimming left V 1 base short and J 0 bases short, with 15 bases between. CDR3 region: CASSEFTGAAANTGELFF. The CDR3 coding sequence is TGTGCCAGCAGTGAATTCACGGGTGCGGCAGCGAACACCGGGGAGCTGTTTTTT. Based on the CDR3 plus reference TRBV25-1 and TRBJ2-2, the full variable domain is EADIYQTPRYLVIGTGKKITLECSQTMGHDKMYWYQQDPGMELHLIHYSYGVNSTEKGDLSSESTVSRIRTEHFPLTLESARPSHTSQYLCASSEFTGAAANTGELFFGEGSRLTVL.

In DNA form, the CDR3 reads TGTGCCAGCAGCTTGGGTAGGCCCGGAGGGTATGGCTACACCTTC. Translation: CASSLGRPGGYGYTF. V is TRBV5-4 and J is TRBJ1-2; the D is unclear. The CDR3 consists of 15 residues. Germline assignment: CDR1 SGHNT and CDR2 YYREEE (reference sequence). Trimming stripped 0 bases from V and 5 bases from J, with 14 bases between.

This clone showed up just once. The chain joins TRBV30 to TRBJ1-2, with 8 bases matching TRBD1. The V and J ends lost 0 bases and 4 bases, in that order; junction bases with no gene match: 7. The V gene's germline CDR1 is GTSNPN and CDR2 SVGIG (reference sequence). This CDR3 comprises 15 residues. DNA for the CDR3: TGTGCCTGGAGTGTTGGACAGGGACATCGCTATGGCTACACCTTC. Its translation: CAWSVGQGHRYGYTF. Filled out from reference TRBV30 and TRBJ1-2, the complete variable domain reads SQTIHQWPATLVQPVGSPLSLECTVEGTSNPNLYWYRQAAGRGLQLLFYSVGIGQISSEVPQNLSASRPQDRQFILSSKKLLLSDSGFYLCAWSVGQGHRYGYTFGSGTRLTVV.

CDR3 DNA: TGTGCCAGCGCAAACGAATACAGGGTTCGCTATGGCTACACCTTC. It is translated as CASANEYRVRYGYTF. This chain connects TRBV6-5 to TRBJ1-2; a weak D match, TRBD1 (6 bases). Germline CDR1 and CDR2: MNHEY and SVGAGI. This CDR3 contains 15 residues. V lost 8 bases and J lost 4, with 20 bases in between.

This clone occurred once. For the CDR3, the DNA is TGTGCCAGCAGTTTAGTGGGGGCGGTGAACACCGGGGAGCTGTTTTTT. Its protein product is CASSLVGAVNTGELFF. The gene calls are TRBV27 and TRBJ2-2, with a possible D match to TRBD1 (6 bases). CDR3 size: 16 residues. The germline V gene encodes CDR1 MNHEY and CDR2 SMNVEV (reference sequence). Trimming took 2 bases from V and 1 from J, leaving 11 bases between them.

This clone has a handful of counts. The chain joins TRBV7-9 to TRBJ2-6, with no clear D. The V end was cut by 11 bases, the J end by 0 bases, with 14 bases between. CDR1 and CDR2 from the germline V gene are SEHNR and FQNEAQ (reference sequence). The CDR3 sequence is 15 residues long. Here the CDR3 DNA reads TGTGCCTCCCGCCCACAGCACTCTGGGGCCAACGTCCTGACTTTC. It translates to CASRPQHSGANVLTF.

This clone was counted a few times. The genes are TRBV19 and TRBJ1-2, with D possibly being TRBD1 (5 bases). From germline, CDR1 is LNHDA and CDR2 SQIVND (reference sequence). This CDR3 contains 13 residues. The ends were cut back, 4 bases at V and 8 bases at J, with 14 bases in the middle. CDR3 protein: CASSTTQERGYTF. Written as DNA, the CDR3 is TGTGCCAGTAGTACCACACAGGAGAGGGGCTACACCTTC.

The sample holds one count of this clone. The rearrangement uses TRBV7-2 and TRBJ2-7; TRBD2 matches at 8 bases. The CDR3 is 16 amino acids. V was clipped by 4 bases and J by 4 bases; unmatched bases: 12. Germline V gene data show CDR1 as SGHTA and CDR2 as FQGNSA. CDR3: CASSSIAGWGGYEQYF. DNA of the CDR3: TGTGCCAGCAGCTCTATAGCGGGGTGGGGTGGTTACGAGCAGTACTTC.

The V call is TRBV7-9, the J call TRBJ2-5, with D possibly TRBD2 on 7 matching bases. The V gene lost 3 bases and the J gene lost 4 bases, with 27 bases spanning the gap. The germline V gene encodes CDR1 SEHNR and CDR2 FQNEAQ (reference sequence). This CDR3 is 19 amino acids long. CDR3 protein: CASSFSGGTTGALLETQYF. CDR3 coding DNA: TGTGCCAGCAGCTTCTCGGGGGGCACGACGGGGGCTCTCTTAGAGACCCAGTACTTC.

The rearrangement links TRBV6-1 to TRBJ1-1; TRBD1 might be the D (5 bases). The CDR3 totals 13 residues. Trimming shortened V by 4 bases and J by 1 base, and 7 bases separated the two germline ends. Germline V gives CDR1 MNHNS, CDR2 SASEGT. CDR3 nucleotides: TGTGCCAGCAGTGGACAGAAGAACACTGAAGCTTTCTTT. It yields the protein CASSGQKNTEAFF.

The V and J genes are TRBV5-1 and TRBJ2-7; maybe TRBD1 (6 bases). CDR1 SGHRS and CDR2 YFSETQ come from the germline V gene. The CDR3 has 13 residues. V was pared by 8 bases and J by 7 bases, with 19 bases between. This chain's CDR3 is CARIDRRVREQYF. The CDR3 nucleotides read TGCGCCAGGATTGACAGGCGTGTTCGGGAGCAGTACTTC.

The chain carries TRBV7-2 and TRBJ2-1, with D maybe TRBD2 (5 bases). The CDR3 is made up of 13 amino acids. CDR1 is SGHTA, CDR2 FQGNSA, per germline. Trimming removed 5 bases at V and 10 bases at J, with 15 bases between. The CDR3 is CASSPRLGDEQFF. The CDR3 DNA sequence: TGTGCCAGCAGCCCCCGCTTGGGAGACGAGCAGTTCTTC.

The V and J genes are TRBV30 and TRBJ1-4; TRBD1 aligns across 9 bases. Germline CDR1 GTSNPN, CDR2 SVGIG (reference sequence). CDR3 length: 14 amino acids. Trimming took 2 bases from V and 8 from J; bases not matched to a gene: 6. CDR3 loop: CAWSPGQGREKLFF. CDR3 coding DNA: TGTGCCTGGAGTCCGGGACAGGGAAGGGAAAAACTGTTTTTT.

The V and J genes are TRBV5-4 and TRBJ2-1, with 9 nucleotides matching TRBD1. J was trimmed by 10 bases and V by 0 bases; bases with no gene match: 8. This CDR3 region has 15 residues. Germline CDR1 and CDR2: SGHNT and YYREEE (reference sequence). The chain's CDR3 is CASSLAGTGIWEQFF. In DNA, the CDR3 is TGTGCCAGCAGCTTGGCCGGGACAGGGATCTGGGAGCAGTTCTTC.

The J gene is TRBJ2-5, the V gene TRBV6-6, with 8 bases fitting TRBD2. Per germline, CDR1 MNHNY and CDR2 SVGAGI (reference sequence). V lost 6 bases to trimming and J lost 4 bases; unmatched junction nucleotides: 10. The CDR3 runs to 15 residues. The CDR3 DNA reads as TGTGCCAGCAGACCCCGACGGGGGGGGACAGAGACCCAGTACTTC. Protein: CASRPRRGGTETQYF.

V and J are TRBV7-2 and TRBJ2-2; 8 bases are a match to TRBD1. This CDR3 has 18 residues. The germline V gene encodes CDR1 SGHTA and CDR2 FQGNSA. J lost 2 bases, V lost 0 bases, and 8 bases had no gene match. The CDR3 coding sequence is TGTGCCAGCAGCTTAGCGAGAGGACAGGGTTTCAACACCGGGGAGCTGTTTTTT. This gives the protein CASSLARGQGFNTGELFF.

The chain is built from TRBV30 and TRBJ1-2; no firm D call. Germline lookup yields CDR1 GTSNPN and CDR2 SVGIG (reference sequence). The CDR3 length is 14 residues. Trimming took off 7 bases at V and 4 bases at J, with 19 bases between the two ends. The CDR3 loop reads CAFHLGFLPYGYTF. The CDR3 DNA sequence: TGTGCCTTTCACCTCGGGTTCCTCCCCTATGGCTACACCTTC. The complete variable domain, with remaining parts taken from reference TRBV30 and TRBJ1-2, reads SQTIHQWPATLVQPVGSPLSLECTVEGTSNPNLYWYRQAAGRGLQLLFYSVGIGQISSEVPQNLSASRPQDRQFILSSKKLLLSDSGFYLCAFHLGFLPYGYTFGSGTRLTVV.

This sequence joins TRBV4-1 and TRBJ2-1; 7 nucleotides align to TRBD1. Germline V gene lookup returns CDR1 MGHRA and CDR2 YSYEKL. The J segment lost 5 bases and the V segment lost 0 bases, leaving 10 bases of the junction unmatched. The CDR3 is made up of 17 amino acids. The CDR3 reads CASSQDQWDRSNNEQFF. The DNA for the CDR3 is TGCGCCAGCAGCCAAGATCAGTGGGACAGATCGAACAATGAGCAGTTCTTC.

V usage is TRBV9 and J usage is TRBJ1-5; possible D gene TRBD1, 5 bases. The V end was cut by 5 bases, the J end by 3 bases, with 12 bases between. This CDR3 region has 14 residues. Germline V gives CDR1 SGDLS, CDR2 YYNGEE. CDR3 protein: CASSEDSTNQPQHF. CDR3 DNA sequence: TGTGCCAGCAGTGAAGACAGCACCAATCAGCCCCAGCATTTT.

V usage is TRBV10-3 and J usage is TRBJ2-7; maybe TRBD1 (6 bases). CDR3 length: 15 amino acids. V lost 2 bases to trimming and J lost 3 bases, with 14 bases between them. Germline V gene sequence: CDR1 ENHRY, CDR2 SYGVKD. DNA for the CDR3: TGTGCCATCAGTGAGGTAGGGACAACCAGCTACGAGCAGTACTTC. It codes for CAISEVGTTSYEQYF.

V usage is TRBV2 and J usage is TRBJ2-5; 8 nucleotides agree with TRBD2. CDR1 is SNHLY, CDR2 FYNNEI, per germline. The CDR3 is made up of 14 amino acids. V trimming: 4 bases; J trimming: 2 bases; junction bases outside the gene matches: 3. CDR3 region: CASSGASGQETQYF. In nucleotides, the CDR3 is TGTGCCAGCAGTGGGGCTAGCGGGCAAGAGACCCAGTACTTC.

The chain carries TRBV11-3 and TRBJ2-7; D is perhaps TRBD2 (5 bases). The CDR3 length is 13 residues. CDR1 and CDR2 from the germline V gene are SGHNT and YENEEA. Trimming shortened V by 5 bases and J by 2 bases, and 10 bases separated the two germline ends. CDR3 DNA sequence: TGTGCCAGCAGCCCGAGGACTCCCTACGAGCAGTACTTC. Translating gives CASSPRTPYEQYF. The variable domain in full, completed from reference TRBV11-3 and TRBJ2-7, reads EAGVVQSPRYKIIEKKQPVAFWCNPISGHNTLYWYLQNLGQGPELLIRYENEEAVDDSQLPKDRFSAERLKGVDSTLKIQPAELGDSAVYLCASSPRTPYEQYFGPGTRLTVT.